This T cell receptor beta chain was identified in a study of glioma-infiltrating T cells after dendritic cell vaccination listed by TCRdb under 2016. As for the study more broadly: The cohort included around 15 glioblastoma patients drawn from Phase I and II dendritic cell vaccination trials, of whom 9 were newly diagnosed and 6 had recurrent disease. Between the early 2000s and the early 2010s, patients were given autologous tumor lysate-pulsed dendritic cell vaccination. The vaccine consisted of monocyte-derived dendritic cells cultured less than eight days with IL-4 and GM-CSF, then pulsed overnight with autologous tumor lysate. Three intradermal dendritic cell vaccine injections were administered to patients at biweekly intervals in the arm below the axilla. In glioblastoma patients vaccinated with dendritic cells, deep sequencing of TCR beta CDR3 regions served to measure tumor-infiltrating lymphocyte content and to compare repertoires between tumor and blood. Survival after dendritic cell vaccination was correlated with TCR sequencing metrics, including TIL content and tumor-blood repertoire overlap. Overall study results and their limits: The cohort was small and heterogeneous, few patients had complete blood and tumor sets, and even fewer had initial-recurrent tumor pairs. After dendritic cell vaccination, a higher estimated pretreatment TIL content predicted longer time to progression and longer overall survival. TCR clonality showed no direct relationship with survival, which suggests that a diverse polyclonal response may matter. The three-group TCR overlap response model was described as speculative and requiring prospective validation.

Using the immunoSEQ assay, TCRB CDR3 regions were amplified from roughly 2 micrograms of genomic DNA, or from all available DNA when less than that was on hand. Multiplex PCR used 60 forward primers for TCR V beta segments and 13 reverse primers for J beta segments. To estimate reads per starting template, synthetic control templates were spiked into each sample at limiting dilution. Sequencing produced 87 bp reads on the Illumina HiSeq System. As for the original processing: PCR and sequencing errors were removed by merging closely related sequences with a nearest neighbor algorithm. TCR overlap was defined as the percentage of unique tumor TCR beta sequences that were also present in the same patient's peripheral blood. Imported from immuneACCESS, the table was reduced by TCRdb to in-frame sequences with V and J called. These copies leave out some clones; in studies compared against another copy, an unresolved V gene accounts for under half, and the cause of the remainder is not known. The D gene and trimming were derived from the DNA, and the V and J assignments and clone size from that table. Here the sample has more than 60,000 clones; around 83% occur a single time. The leading ten clones occupy less than 9.5% of the sample.

For this clone: Its binding antigen is unknown. No base qualities exist here, and no much larger clone lies one base off it.

Including cysteine and phenylalanine, the CDR3 has 16 amino acids. Solely the CDR3 DNA is kept, with 48 bases framed from the first base. The germline V gene supplies CDR1 LGHNA and CDR2 YNFKEQ. Trimming takes 0 bases off V and 2 bases off J; junction bases not matched to a gene: 3. Patients were selected on the basis of adequate residual fresh-frozen tumor tissue and more than two years of available survival data. Molecular status otherwise varied across the glioblastoma patients, but none of them carried an isocitrate dehydrogenase mutation. PBMC collection took place before vaccination, two weeks after the third vaccination, and at tumor progression if progression occurred. The Qiagen DNeasy Blood extraction Kit was used for extraction of genomic DNA.

The receptor was derived from a human donor with glioblastoma. Source: blood, taken before dendritic cell vaccination. Recombination joined TRBV4-2 with TRBJ2-3; a stretch of 9 junction bases matches TRBD2. CDR3 protein: CASSQDTSGFTDTQYF. In nucleotide form, the sequence is TGTGCCAGCAGCCAAGATACTAGCGGGTTCACAGATACGCAGTATTTT.